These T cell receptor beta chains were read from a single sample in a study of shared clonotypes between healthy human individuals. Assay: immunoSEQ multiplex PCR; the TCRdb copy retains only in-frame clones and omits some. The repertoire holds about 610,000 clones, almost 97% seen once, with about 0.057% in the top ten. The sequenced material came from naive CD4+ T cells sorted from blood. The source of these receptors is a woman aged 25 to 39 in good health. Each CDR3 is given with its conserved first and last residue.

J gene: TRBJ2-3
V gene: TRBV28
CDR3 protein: CASRSPPGQGGPDTQYF

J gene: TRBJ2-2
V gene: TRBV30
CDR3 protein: CAWSGILGTGELFF

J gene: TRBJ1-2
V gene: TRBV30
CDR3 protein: CAWSGTGGGYTF

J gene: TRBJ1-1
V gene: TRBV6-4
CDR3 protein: CASALMGGTEAFF

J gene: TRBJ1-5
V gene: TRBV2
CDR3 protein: CASSIRGAGNNQPQHF

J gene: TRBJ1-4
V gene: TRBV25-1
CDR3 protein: CASSRTGSNEKLFF

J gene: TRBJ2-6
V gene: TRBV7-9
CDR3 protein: CASTDYSGANVLTF

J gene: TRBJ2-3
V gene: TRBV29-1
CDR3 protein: CSVPRLDTDTQYF

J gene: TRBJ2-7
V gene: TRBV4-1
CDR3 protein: CASSLTSGDTSYEQYF

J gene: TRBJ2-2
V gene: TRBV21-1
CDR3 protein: CASSGNGTGSFAGELFF

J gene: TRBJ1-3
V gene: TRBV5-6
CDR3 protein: CASSLRGPGNTIYF

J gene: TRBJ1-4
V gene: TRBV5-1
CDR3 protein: CASSLVDNEKLFF

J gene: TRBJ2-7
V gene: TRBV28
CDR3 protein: CASSLSLAIYEQYF

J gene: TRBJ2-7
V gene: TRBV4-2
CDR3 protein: CASSLKTSGRFEQYF

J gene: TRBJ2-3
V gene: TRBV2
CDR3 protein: CASNRNTDTQYF

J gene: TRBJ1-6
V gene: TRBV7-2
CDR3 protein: CASSSQVRLNSPLHF

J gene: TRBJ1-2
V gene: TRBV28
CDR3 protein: CASTSGTVEKSYGYTF

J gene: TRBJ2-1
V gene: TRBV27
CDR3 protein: CASSLATGIDYNEQFF

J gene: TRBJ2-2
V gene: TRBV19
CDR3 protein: CASSITGYTGELFF

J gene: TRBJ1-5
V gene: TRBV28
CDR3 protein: CASSFFEGIGNQPQHF

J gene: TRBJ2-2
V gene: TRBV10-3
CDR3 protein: CAIAAVWNTGELFF

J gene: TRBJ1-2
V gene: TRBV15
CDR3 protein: CATSRDRGNYGYTF

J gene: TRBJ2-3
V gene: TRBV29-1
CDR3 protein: CSGKSGTDTQYF